A selection of T cell receptor beta chains follows, all from one sample in a study of blood T cells in healthy people across ages. MiXCR, run by TCRdb on the 5' RACE reads, gives a single entry per CDR3 protein. The table includes 1.4 million or so distinct CDR3 sequences, approximately 43% detected once. The sample was blood. These receptors originate from a woman between 18 and 29 years old in good health. The CDR3 runs from the conserved cysteine through the conserved F or W. A D gene is named only where the DNA matches it firmly. For some rows the clone size is stated as once, few or many, or as a class when expanded; others skip it.

v_call	j_call	clone_size	d_call	cdr3_aa	cdr3_nt
TRBV6-1	TRBJ1-2	NA	NA	CASRDSFYGYTF	TGTGCCAGCAGGGACAGTTTCTATGGCTACACCTTC
TRBV12-3/TRBV12-4	TRBJ2-5	NA	NA	CASSNTETQYF	TGTGCCAGCAGCAACACAGAGACCCAGTACTTC
TRBV7-2	TRBJ2-1	NA	TRBD1	CASSLPGTGANEQFF	TGTGCCAGCAGCTTGCCCGGGACAGGGGCTAATGAGCAGTTCTTC
TRBV28	TRBJ2-2	NA	NA	CANKRQRTGELFF	TGTGCCAACAAAAGACAGAGGACCGGGGAGCTGTTTTTT
TRBV27	TRBJ2-4	few	NA	CASSLYSTGVIQYF	TGTGCCAGCAGTTTATATTCAACGGGGGTCATTCAGTACTTC
TRBV7-3	TRBJ2-1	NA	TRBD2	CASSLGGLVGNEQFF	TGTGCCAGCAGCTTAGGGGGACTAGTTGGTAATGAGCAGTTCTTC
TRBV10-2	TRBJ1-6	once	TRBD1	CAAGQGDSPLHF	TGCGCCGCCGGACAGGGAGATTCACCCCTCCACTTT
TRBV7-9	TRBJ2-5	NA	NA	CASSHGLAPSEQYF	TGTGCCAGCAGCCATGGACTCGCCCCAAGTGAGCAGTACTTC
TRBV20-1	TRBJ2-3	NA	TRBD2	CSARWGGGRGYTQYF	TGCAGTGCTAGATGGGGTGGCGGGAGGGGATATACGCAGTATTTT
TRBV6-2/TRBV6-3	TRBJ1-2	NA	NA	CASSYSQQDPLYGYTF	TGTGCCAGCAGTTATTCTCAACAGGACCCGCTCTATGGCTACACCTTC
TRBV12-3/TRBV12-4	TRBJ2-5	NA	NA	CASSLAPSNQETQYF	TGTGCCAGCAGTTTAGCTCCCAGCAACCAAGAGACCCAGTACTTC
TRBV4-3	TRBJ2-7	few	NA	CASSQEGGYYMNPEQYF	TGCGCCAGCAGCCAAGAAGGGGGGTACTACATGAACCCCGAGCAGTACTTC
TRBV6-1	TRBJ2-3	NA	TRBD1	CASSELGTGATDTQYF	TGTGCCAGCAGTGAATTGGGGACAGGTGCCACAGATACGCAGTATTTT
TRBV4-3	TRBJ2-6	NA	NA	CASSRTLLPGANVLTF	TGCGCCAGCAGCCGGACCCTGTTGCCTGGGGCCAACGTCCTGACTTTC